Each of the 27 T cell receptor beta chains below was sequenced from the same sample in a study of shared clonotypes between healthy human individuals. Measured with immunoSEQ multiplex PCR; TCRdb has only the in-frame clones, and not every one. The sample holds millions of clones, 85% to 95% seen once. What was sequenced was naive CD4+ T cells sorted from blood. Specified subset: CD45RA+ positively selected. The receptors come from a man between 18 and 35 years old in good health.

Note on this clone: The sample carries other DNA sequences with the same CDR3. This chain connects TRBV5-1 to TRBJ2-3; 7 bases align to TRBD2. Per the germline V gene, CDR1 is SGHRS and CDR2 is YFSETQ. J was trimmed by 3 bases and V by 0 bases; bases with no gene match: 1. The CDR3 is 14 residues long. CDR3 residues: CASSLGSGTDTQYF. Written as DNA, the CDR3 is TGCGCCAGCAGCTTGGGTAGCGGGACAGATACGCAGTATTTT.

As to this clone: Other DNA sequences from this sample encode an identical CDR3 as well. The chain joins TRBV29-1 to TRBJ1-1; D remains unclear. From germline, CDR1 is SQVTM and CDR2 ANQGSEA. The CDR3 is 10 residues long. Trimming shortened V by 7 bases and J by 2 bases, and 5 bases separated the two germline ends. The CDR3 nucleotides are TGCAGCGGACAAAACACTGAAGCTTTCTTT. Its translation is CSGQNTEAFF.

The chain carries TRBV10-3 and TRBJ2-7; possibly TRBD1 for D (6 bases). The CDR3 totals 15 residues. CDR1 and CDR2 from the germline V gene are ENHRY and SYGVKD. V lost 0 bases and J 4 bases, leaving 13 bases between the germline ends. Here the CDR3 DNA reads TGTGCCATCAGTGAGTCACAGGGACCGGGGTACGAGCAGTACTTC. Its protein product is CAISESQGPGYEQYF.

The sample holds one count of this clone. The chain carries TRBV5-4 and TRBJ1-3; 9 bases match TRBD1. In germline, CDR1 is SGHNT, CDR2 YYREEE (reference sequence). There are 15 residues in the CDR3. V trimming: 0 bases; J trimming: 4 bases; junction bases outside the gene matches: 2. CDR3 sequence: CASSLAGTGGNTIYF. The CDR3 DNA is TGTGCCAGCAGCTTGGCCGGGACAGGGGGAAACACCATATATTTT.

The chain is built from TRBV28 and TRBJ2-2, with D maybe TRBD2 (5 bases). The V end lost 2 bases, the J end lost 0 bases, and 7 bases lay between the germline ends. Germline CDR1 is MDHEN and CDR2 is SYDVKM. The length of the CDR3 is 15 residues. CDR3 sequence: CASSLALANTGELFF. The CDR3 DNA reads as TGTGCCAGCAGTTTAGCACTAGCGAACACCGGGGAGCTGTTTTTT.

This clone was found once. The chain's CDR3 is CASSYSGGNNNEQFF. CDR3 DNA: TGTGCCAGCAGTTACTCTGGCGGAAACAACAATGAGCAGTTCTTC. The chain couples TRBV6-5 to TRBJ2-1; D uncertain. The CDR3 spans 15 residues. CDR1 and CDR2 (germline): MNHEY, SVGAGI. Trimming removed 0 bases at V and 5 bases at J, with 11 bases between.

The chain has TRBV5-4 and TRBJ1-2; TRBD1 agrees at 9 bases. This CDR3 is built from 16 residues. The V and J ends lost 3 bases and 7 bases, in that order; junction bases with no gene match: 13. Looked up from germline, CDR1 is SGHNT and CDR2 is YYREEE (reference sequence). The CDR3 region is CASSSVPTGGERGYTF. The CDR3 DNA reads TGTGCCAGCAGCTCCGTCCCTACAGGGGGCGAACGTGGCTACACCTTC.

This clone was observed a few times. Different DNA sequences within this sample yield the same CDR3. The CDR3 DNA follows: TGTGCCTGGAGCGGACAGGGTAATTCACCCCTCCACTTT. Amino acids: CAWSGQGNSPLHF. This chain joins TRBV30 and TRBJ1-6, with TRBD1 identical over 8 bases. Germline CDR1 and CDR2: GTSNPN and SVGIG (reference sequence). V lost 3 bases to trimming and J lost 6 bases; unmatched junction nucleotides: 1. The CDR3 loop spans 13 amino acids.

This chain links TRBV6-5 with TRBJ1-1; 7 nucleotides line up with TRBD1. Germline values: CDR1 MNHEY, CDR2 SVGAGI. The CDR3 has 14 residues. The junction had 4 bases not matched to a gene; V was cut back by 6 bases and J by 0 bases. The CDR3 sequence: CASRTGTVNTEAFF. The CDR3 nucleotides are TGTGCCAGCAGGACTGGGACAGTGAACACTGAAGCTTTCTTT.

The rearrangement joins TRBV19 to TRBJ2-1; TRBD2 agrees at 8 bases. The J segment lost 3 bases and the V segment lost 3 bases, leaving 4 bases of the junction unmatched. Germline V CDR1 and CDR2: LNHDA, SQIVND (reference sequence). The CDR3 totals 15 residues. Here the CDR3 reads CASSMAGGGYNEQFF. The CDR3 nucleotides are TGTGCCAGTAGTATGGCGGGGGGCGGCTACAATGAGCAGTTCTTC.

The chain's CDR3 is CAIVQGPGANVLTF. CDR3 in DNA: TGTGCCATCGTCCAGGGCCCTGGGGCCAACGTCCTGACTTTC. The chain links TRBV10-3 to TRBJ2-6, with a possible D match to TRBD1 (5 bases). V lost 8 bases to trimming and J lost 2 bases, with 10 bases between them. The CDR3 runs 14 residues. Germline V CDR1 and CDR2: ENHRY, SYGVKD.

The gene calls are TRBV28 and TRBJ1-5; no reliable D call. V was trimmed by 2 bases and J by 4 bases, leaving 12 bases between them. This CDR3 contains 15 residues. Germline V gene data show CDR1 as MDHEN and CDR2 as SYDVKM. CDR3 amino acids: CASSLPGLQNQPQHF. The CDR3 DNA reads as TGTGCCAGCAGTTTACCGGGTTTACAGAATCAGCCCCAGCATTTT. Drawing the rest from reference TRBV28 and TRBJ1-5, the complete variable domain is DVKVTQSSRYLVKRTGEKVFLECVQDMDHENMFWYRQDPGLGLRLIYFSYDVKMKEKGDIPEGYSVSREKKERFSLILESASTNQTSMYLCASSLPGLQNQPQHFGDGTRLSIL.

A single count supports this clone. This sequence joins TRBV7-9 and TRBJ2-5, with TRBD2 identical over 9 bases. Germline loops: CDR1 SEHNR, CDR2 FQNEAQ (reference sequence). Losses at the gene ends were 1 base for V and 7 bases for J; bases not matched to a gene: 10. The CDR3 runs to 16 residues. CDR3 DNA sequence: TGTGCCAGCAGCTTAGAGCCCCTAGCGGGGTCGGGGACCCAGTACTTC. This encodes CASSLEPLAGSGTQYF. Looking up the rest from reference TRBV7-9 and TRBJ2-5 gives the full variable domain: DTGVSQNPRHKITKRGQNVTFRCDPISEHNRLYWYRQTLGQGPEFLTYFQNEAQLEKSRLLSDRFSAERPKGSFSTLEIQRTEQGDSAMYLCASSLEPLAGSGTQYFGPGTRLLVL.

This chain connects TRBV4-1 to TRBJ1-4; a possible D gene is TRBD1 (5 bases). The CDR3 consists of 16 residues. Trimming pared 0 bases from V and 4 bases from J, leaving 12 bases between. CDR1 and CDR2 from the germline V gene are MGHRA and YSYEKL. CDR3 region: CASSQESAGLNEKLFF. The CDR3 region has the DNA TGCGCCAGCAGCCAAGAAAGTGCGGGGCTTAATGAAAAACTGTTTTTT.

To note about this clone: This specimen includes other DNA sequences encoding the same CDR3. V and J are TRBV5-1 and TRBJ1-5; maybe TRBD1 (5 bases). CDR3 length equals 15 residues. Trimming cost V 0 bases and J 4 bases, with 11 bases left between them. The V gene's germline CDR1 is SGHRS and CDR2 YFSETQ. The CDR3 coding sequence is TGCGCCAGCAGCTTGGAGGGGATTGGGAATCAGCCCCAGCATTTT. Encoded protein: CASSLEGIGNQPQHF.

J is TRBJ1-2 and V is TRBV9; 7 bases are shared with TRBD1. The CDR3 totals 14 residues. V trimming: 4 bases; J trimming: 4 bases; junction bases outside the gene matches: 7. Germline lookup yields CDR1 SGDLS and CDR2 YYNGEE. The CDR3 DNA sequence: TGTGCCAGCAGCCCGAGAGGGGGCGCCTATGGCTACACCTTC. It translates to CASSPRGGAYGYTF.

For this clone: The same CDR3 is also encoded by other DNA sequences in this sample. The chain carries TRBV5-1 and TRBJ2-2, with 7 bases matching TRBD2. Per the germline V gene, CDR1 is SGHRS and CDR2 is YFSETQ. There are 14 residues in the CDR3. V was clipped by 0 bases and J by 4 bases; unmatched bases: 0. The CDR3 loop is CASSLAGGTGELFF. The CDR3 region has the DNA TGCGCCAGCAGCTTGGCGGGGGGCACCGGGGAGCTGTTTTTT. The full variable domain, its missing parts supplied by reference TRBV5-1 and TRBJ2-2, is KAGVTQTPRYLIKTRGQQVTLSCSPISGHRSVSWYQQTPGQGLQFLFEYFSETQRNKGNFPGRFSGRQFSNSRSEMNVSTLELGDSALYLCASSLAGGTGELFFGEGSRLTVL.

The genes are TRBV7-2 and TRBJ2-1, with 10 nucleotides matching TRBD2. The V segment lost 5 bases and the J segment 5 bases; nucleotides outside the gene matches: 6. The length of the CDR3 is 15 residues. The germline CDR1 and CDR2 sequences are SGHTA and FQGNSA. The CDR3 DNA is TGTGCCAGCAGCCAAGAACTAGCGGGAAACAATGAGCAGTTCTTC. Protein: CASSQELAGNNEQFF.

In nucleotides, the CDR3 is TGTGCCAGCAGCAGCGGGCCTGTCAACTATGGCTACACCTTC. Its protein product is CASSSGPVNYGYTF. The gene calls are TRBV7-9 and TRBJ1-2; D uncertain. CDR3 length: 14 amino acids. Trimming took off 5 bases at V and 2 bases at J, with 12 bases between the two ends. Germline lookup yields CDR1 SEHNR and CDR2 FQNEAQ (reference sequence).

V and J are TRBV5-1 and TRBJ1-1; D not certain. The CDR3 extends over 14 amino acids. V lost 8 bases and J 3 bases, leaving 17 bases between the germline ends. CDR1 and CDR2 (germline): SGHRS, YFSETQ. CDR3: CASRFSGLDTEAFF. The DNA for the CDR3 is TGCGCCAGTAGGTTTTCGGGGTTAGACACTGAAGCTTTCTTT.

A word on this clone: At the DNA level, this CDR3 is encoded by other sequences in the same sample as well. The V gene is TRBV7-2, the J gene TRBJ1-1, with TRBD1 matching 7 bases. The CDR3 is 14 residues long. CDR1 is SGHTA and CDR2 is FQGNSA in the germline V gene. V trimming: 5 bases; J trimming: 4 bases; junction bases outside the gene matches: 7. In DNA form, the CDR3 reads TGTGCCAGCAGCCCGAGACAGGGCGGCACTGAAGCTTTCTTT. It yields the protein CASSPRQGGTEAFF.

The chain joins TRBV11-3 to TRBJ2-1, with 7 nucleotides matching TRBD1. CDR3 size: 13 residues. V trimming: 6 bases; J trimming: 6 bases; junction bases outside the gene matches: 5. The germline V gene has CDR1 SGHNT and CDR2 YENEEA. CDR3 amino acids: CASRRGPGNEQFF. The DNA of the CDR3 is TGTGCCAGCAGGAGGGGGCCGGGCAATGAGCAGTTCTTC.

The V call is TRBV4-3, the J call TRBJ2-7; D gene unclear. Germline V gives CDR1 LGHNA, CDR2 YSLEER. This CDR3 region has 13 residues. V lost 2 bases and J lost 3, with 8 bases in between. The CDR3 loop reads CASSQHTGYEQYF. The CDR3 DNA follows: TGCGCCAGCAGCCAACACACCGGCTACGAGCAGTACTTC.

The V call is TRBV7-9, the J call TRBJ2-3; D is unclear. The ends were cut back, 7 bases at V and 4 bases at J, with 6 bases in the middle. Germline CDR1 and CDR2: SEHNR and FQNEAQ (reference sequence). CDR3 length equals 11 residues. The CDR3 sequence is CASTFSDTQYF. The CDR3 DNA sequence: TGTGCCAGCACCTTTTCAGATACGCAGTATTTT.

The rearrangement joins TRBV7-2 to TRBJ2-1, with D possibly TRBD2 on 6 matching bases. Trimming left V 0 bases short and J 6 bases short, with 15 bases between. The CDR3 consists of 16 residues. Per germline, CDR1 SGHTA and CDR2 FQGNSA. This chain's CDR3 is CASSLAISRGANEQFF. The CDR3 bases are TGTGCCAGCAGCTTAGCTATTTCGCGCGGGGCCAATGAGCAGTTCTTC.

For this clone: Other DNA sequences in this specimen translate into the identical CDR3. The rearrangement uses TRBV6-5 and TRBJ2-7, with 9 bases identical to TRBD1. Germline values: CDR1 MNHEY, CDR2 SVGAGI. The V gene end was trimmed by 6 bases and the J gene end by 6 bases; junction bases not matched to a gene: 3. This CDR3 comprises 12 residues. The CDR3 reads CASRQGAGEQYF. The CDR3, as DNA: TGTGCCAGCAGACAGGGGGCAGGCGAGCAGTACTTC.

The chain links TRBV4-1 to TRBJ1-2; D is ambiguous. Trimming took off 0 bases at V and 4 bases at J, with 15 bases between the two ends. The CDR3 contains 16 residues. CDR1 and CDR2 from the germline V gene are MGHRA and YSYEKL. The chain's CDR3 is CASSQDQLAESYGYTF. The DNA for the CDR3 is TGCGCCAGCAGCCAAGATCAACTCGCAGAAAGCTATGGCTACACCTTC.